Listed here are 17 T cell receptor delta chains from one sample, sequenced in a study of gamma-delta chains in newborns, infants, children. TCRdb re-processed the reads using CATT. The repertoire holds 4,200 or so delta-chain clones, with 6.2% as singletons. The sample was blood. Receptors were obtained from a child who was a newborn, infant or young child, either healthy, febrile or measles-vaccinated (not recorded which).

The CDR3 nucleotides read TGTGCCTTTGCGTCCCTGGGGGATTCTAATAAACTCATCTTT. This codes for CAFASLGDSNKLIF. The chain combines TRDV3 with TRDJ1, with 9 bases identical to TRDD3. The germline V gene has CDR1 TVYSNPD and CDR2 GDNSRS (reference sequence). This CDR3 is 14 amino acids long. The V segment lost 2 bases and the J segment 6 bases; nucleotides outside the gene matches: 10.

The J gene was identified as TRDJ2, and no V gene was called; TRDD3 is the table's D call and was not checked against the DNA. The CDR3 loop spans 18 amino acids. The CDR3 region is CACDTLLGDPTLTSQLFF. CDR3 in DNA: TGTGCCTGTGACACCCTACTGGGGGATCCTACTTTGACATCACAACTCTTCTTT.

A word on this clone: A single base is all that separates this from a far larger clone, so a read error is likely. In the same sample, other DNA sequences code for this CDR3. The V call is TRDV2, the J call TRDJ2; 9 bases are shared with TRDD3. The CDR3 sequence is 15 residues long. The V and J ends lost 2 bases and 4 bases, in that order; junction bases with no gene match: 4. The germline CDR1 and CDR2 sequences are GEAIGNYY and EKD. The CDR3 bases are TGTGCCTGTGACATACTGGGGGACACGACAGCACAACTCTTCTTT. This encodes CACDILGDTTAQLFF.

V gene TRDV2 combines with J gene TRDJ3, with TRDD3 identical over 7 bases. The CDR3 has 19 amino acids. With V trimmed by 2 bases and J by 0 bases, 9 bases remained unmatched. The germline V gene has CDR1 GEAIGNYY and CDR2 EKD. Written as DNA, the CDR3 is TGTGCCTGTGACAATACTGGGGATGTAAGCTCCTGGGACACCCGACAGATGTTTTTC. It codes for CACDNTGDVSSWDTRQMFF.

This clone has only a few counts. The junction departs from the called germline gene at one end, perhaps through a read error. Other nucleotide sequences from this sample produce the same CDR3. The rearrangement links TRDV2 to TRDJ1, with 7 nucleotides matching TRDD3. This CDR3 is built from 13 residues. Germline CDR1 GEAIGNYY, CDR2 EKD. CDR3 sequence reads: CACDLLGADKLIF. CDR3 DNA sequence: TGTGCCTGTGACTTGCTGGGGGCCGATAAGCTCATCTTT.

This clone was seen a handful of times. The V gene is TRDV3, the J gene TRDJ1, with D possibly TRDD3 on 6 matching bases. CDR3 length: 13 amino acids. V was trimmed by 1 base and J by 7 bases, leaving 16 bases between them. Per the germline V gene, CDR1 is TVYSNPD and CDR2 is GDNSRS (reference sequence). This chain's CDR3 is CAFNPTLLGKLIF. The CDR3 DNA sequence: TGTGCCTTTAACCCTACCCTACTGGGTAAACTCATCTTT.

Turning to this clone: This CDR3 is also generated by other DNA sequences in the sample. This chain connects TRDV2 to TRDJ3; the D gene is possibly TRDD3 (5 bases). The CDR3 sequence is 16 residues long. CDR1 and CDR2 (germline): GEAIGNYY, EKD. Trimming took off 0 bases at V and 7 bases at J, with 12 bases between the two ends. The chain's CDR3 is CACDTVLAFDTRQMFF. The CDR3 region has the DNA TGTGCCTGTGACACCGTACTGGCTTTCGACACCCGACAGATGTTTTTC.

No V gene was called here, but the J gene is TRDJ3; TRDD3, as called in the table, went unchecked against the DNA. This CDR3 has 19 residues. In DNA, the CDR3 is TGTGCCTGTGACACCGCGGGGGATCCCATCTCCTGGGACACCCGACAGATGTTTTTC. Translating gives CACDTAGDPISWDTRQMFF.

In this sample, this clone turned up once. This chain joins TRDV3 and TRDJ1, with TRDD2 as a possible D gene (5 bases). Because TCRdb records no J gene, it was assigned here through a match of the DNA to germline. Per germline, CDR1 TVYSNPD and CDR2 GDNSRS (reference sequence). V was trimmed by 1 base and J by 4 bases, leaving 10 bases between them. There are 12 residues in the CDR3. The CDR3 sequence: CAFTPTLDKLIF. The CDR3 DNA is TGTGCCTTTACCCCTACGCTCGATAAACTCATCTTT.

In its sample, this clone was seen a few times. Additional DNA sequences in this sample encode the identical CDR3. The chain uses TRDV2 and TRDJ3; tentative D call: TRDD3 (5 bases). V shed 0 bases and J shed 0 bases, with 8 bases lying between them. Germline V gene sequence: CDR1 GEAIGNYY, CDR2 EKD. CDR3 size: 17 residues. The CDR3 bases are TGTGCCTGTGACACCGCCGGGATCTCCTGGGACACCCGACAGATGTTTTTC. This translates into CACDTAGISWDTRQMFF.

CDR3 nucleotide sequence: TGTGCCTTTAATAACGATACTGGGGTCCATAGGGGGACGGAGACCGATAAACTCATCTTT. Encoded protein: CAFNNDTGVHRGTETDKLIF. The V gene is TRDV3, the J gene TRDJ1; 7 nucleotides line up with TRDD3. Matching the DNA to germline supplied the J gene, which TCRdb does not give. The CDR3 spans 20 residues. CDR1 and CDR2 from the germline V gene are TVYSNPD and GDNSRS (reference sequence). Germline trimming cut 1 base from V and 2 bases from J; bases unmatched to any gene: 25.

This clone was picked up a small number of times. The rearrangement uses TRDV2 and TRDJ3; 7 nucleotides match TRDD3. V was pared by 0 bases and J by 0 bases, with 4 bases of the junction left unmatched. The CDR3 contains 18 residues. The germline gives CDR1 GEAIGNYY, CDR2 EKD. CDR3 protein: CACDTGYWGSWDTRQMFF. In DNA form, the CDR3 reads TGTGCCTGTGACACCGGGTACTGGGGCTCCTGGGACACCCGACAGATGTTTTTC.

This chain joins TRDV1 and TRDJ3; TRDD3 aligns across 8 bases. In germline, CDR1 is TSWWSYY, CDR2 QGS. The ends lost 2 bases at V and 4 bases at J; junction bases unmatched: 7. This CDR3 has 18 residues. CDR3 sequence: CALGESGIREWDTRQMFF. The CDR3 nucleotides are TGTGCTCTTGGGGAAAGTGGGATACGAGAATGGGACACCCGACAGATGTTTTTC.

The gene calls are TRDV1 and TRDJ1; D gene unclear. This CDR3 region has 16 residues. CDR1 is TSWWSYY and CDR2 is QGS in the germline V gene. Trimming took 3 bases from V and 11 from J, leaving 25 bases between them. The CDR3 here is CALGEPTAWPPSGLIF. The DNA for the CDR3 is TGTGCTCTTGGGGAGCCAACCGCCTGGCCTCCGTCAGGTCTCATCTTT.

The CDR3 is CACDTLLGDLNTDKLIF. For the CDR3, the DNA is TGTGCCTGTGACACCCTACTGGGGGACCTAAACACCGATAAACTCATCTTT. The rearrangement links TRDV2 to TRDJ1; 9 nucleotides line up with TRDD3. The germline V gene has CDR1 GEAIGNYY and CDR2 EKD. There are 17 residues in the CDR3. V trimming: 0 bases; J trimming: 0 bases; junction bases outside the gene matches: 7.

This clone was found a few times. Other DNA sequences within the sample encode an identical CDR3. This chain's CDR3 is CACDVLGDTRSWDTRQMFF. CDR3 nucleotide sequence: TGTGCCTGTGACGTACTGGGGGATACCCGCTCCTGGGACACCCGACAGATGTTTTTC. The chain combines TRDV2 with TRDJ3, with 12 bases that match TRDD3. The CDR3 length is 19 residues. Unmatched junction bases numbered 5, after V lost 3 bases and J lost 0 bases. The V gene's germline CDR1 is GEAIGNYY and CDR2 EKD.

The rearrangement uses TRDV1 and TRDJ1; 7 bases align to TRDD3. The CDR3 consists of 16 residues. The V gene's germline CDR1 is TSWWSYY and CDR2 QGS. V shed 6 bases and J 0 bases; nucleotides not matched to a gene: 10. CDR3 in amino acids: CALGSGGTGHTDKLIF. The CDR3 DNA sequence: TGTGCTCTTGGCTCTGGGGGTACCGGGCACACCGATAAACTCATCTTT.